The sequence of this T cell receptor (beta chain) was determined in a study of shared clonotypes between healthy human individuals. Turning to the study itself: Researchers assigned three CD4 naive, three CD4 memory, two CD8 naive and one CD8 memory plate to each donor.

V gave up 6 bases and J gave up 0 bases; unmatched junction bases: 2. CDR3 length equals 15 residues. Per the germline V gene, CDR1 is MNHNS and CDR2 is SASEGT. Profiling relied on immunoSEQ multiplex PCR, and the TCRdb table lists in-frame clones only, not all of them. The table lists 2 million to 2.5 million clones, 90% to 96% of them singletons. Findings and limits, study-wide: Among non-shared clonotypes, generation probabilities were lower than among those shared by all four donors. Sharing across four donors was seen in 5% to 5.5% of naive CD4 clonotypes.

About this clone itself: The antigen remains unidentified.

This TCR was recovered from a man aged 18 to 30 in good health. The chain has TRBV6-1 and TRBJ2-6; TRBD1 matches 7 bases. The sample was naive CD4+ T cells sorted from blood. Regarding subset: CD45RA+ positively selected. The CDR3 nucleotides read TGTGCCAGCAGCTGGACAGGCTCTGGGGCCAACGTCCTGACTTTC. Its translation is CASSWTGSGANVLTF.